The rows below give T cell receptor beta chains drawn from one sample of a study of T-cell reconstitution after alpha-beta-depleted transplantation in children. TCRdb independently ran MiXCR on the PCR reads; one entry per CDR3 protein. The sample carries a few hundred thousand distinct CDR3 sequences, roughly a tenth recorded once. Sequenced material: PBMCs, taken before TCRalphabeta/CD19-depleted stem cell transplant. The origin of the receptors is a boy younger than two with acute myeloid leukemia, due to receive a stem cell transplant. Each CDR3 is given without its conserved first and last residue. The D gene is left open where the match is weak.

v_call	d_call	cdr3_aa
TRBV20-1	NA	SALGGFEAF
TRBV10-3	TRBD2	AISESGTSSYEQY
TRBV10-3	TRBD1	ATTTGGPTNEQF
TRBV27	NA	ASSLRFTGELF
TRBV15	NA	ATSRGGESYEQY
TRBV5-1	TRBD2	ASSLEYGGGSTDTQY
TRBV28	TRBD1	ASSLGPRDRGTYEQY
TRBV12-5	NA	ASGLLAVQF
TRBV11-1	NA	ASSLVGRTSGANVLT
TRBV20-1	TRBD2	SASSSGGPTQETQY
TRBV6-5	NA	ASSYSTRDNEQF
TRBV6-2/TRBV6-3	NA	ASSATREQF
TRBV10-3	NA	AIQYGSNQPQH
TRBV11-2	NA	ASSLAGSPSTDTQY
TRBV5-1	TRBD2	ASSPGLAISTDTQY
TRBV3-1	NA	ASSHTEETQY
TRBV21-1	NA	ASSNGSNRGYNEQF
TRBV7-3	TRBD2	ASSEPGLGNEQF
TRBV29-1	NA	SVGPQVLQETQY
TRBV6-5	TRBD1	ASSYSGQGLGETQY
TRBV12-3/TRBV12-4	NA	ASSLTGTRTQY
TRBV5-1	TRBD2	ASSLGSGGYQETQY
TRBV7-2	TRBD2	ASSLAASGVLTGELF
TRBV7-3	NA	ASSLTSGTGELF
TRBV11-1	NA	ASSPPKRQVANTGELF
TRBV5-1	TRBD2	ASSWDLLAGDVDEQF
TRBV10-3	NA	AIRPAGNQPQH
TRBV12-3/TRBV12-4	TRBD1	ASSGTGRNQPQH
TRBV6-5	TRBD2	ASSSGLAGVEETQY
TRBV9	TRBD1	ASSVGSGTVAF
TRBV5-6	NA	ASSRGGVVTGELF
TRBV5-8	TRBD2	ASRPLAGGGIYNEQF